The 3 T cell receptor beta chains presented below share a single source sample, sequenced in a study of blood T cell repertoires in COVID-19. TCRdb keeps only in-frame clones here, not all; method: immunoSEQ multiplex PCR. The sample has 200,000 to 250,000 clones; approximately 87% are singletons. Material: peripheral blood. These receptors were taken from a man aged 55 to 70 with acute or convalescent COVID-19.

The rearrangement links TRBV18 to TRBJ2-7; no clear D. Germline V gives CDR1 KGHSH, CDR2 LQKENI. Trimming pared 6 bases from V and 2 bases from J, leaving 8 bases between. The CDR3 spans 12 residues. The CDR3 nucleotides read TGTGCCAGCTCTGGCGGCGCCTACGAGCAGTACTTC. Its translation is CASSGGAYEQYF. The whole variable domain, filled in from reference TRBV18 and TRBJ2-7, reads NAGVMQNPRHLVRRRGQEARLRCSPMKGHSHVYWYRQLPEEGLKFMVYLQKENIIDESGMPKERFSAEFPKEGPSILRIQQVVRGDSAAYFCASSGGAYEQYFGPGTRLTVT.

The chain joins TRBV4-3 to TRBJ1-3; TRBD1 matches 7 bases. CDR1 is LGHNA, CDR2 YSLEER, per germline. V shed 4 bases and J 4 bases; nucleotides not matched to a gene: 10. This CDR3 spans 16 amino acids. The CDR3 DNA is TGCGCCAGCAGCCTTACTACGACAGGGAAAGGAAACACCATATATTTT. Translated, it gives CASSLTTTGKGNTIYF.

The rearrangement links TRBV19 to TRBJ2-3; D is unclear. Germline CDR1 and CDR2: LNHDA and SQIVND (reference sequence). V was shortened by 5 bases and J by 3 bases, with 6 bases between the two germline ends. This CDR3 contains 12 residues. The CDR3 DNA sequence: TGTGCCAGTAGTCCCTCTACAGATACGCAGTATTTT. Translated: CASSPSTDTQYF.